This TCR beta chain was sequenced during a study of blood T cell repertoires in COVID-19. This CDR3 is built from 15 residues. CDR1 is MNHEY and CDR2 is SMNVEV in the germline V gene (reference sequence). V shed 8 bases and J shed 0 bases, with 17 bases lying between them. Data came from immunoSEQ multiplex PCR; TCRdb stores just in-frame clones and leaves some out. Among some 70,000 clones listed, around four fifths were seen once. The chain uses TRBV27 and TRBJ2-7, with D tentatively TRBD1 (6 bases). Sequences were obtained from peripheral blood. The sequence came from a woman aged 45-65 years with acute or convalescent COVID-19. This chain's CDR3 is CASQRAGGYSYEQYF. In DNA form, the CDR3 reads TGTGCCAGCCAAAGGGCTGGGGGCTACTCCTACGAGCAGTACTTC.